A single sample gave rise to the 22 T cell receptor beta chains below, sequenced in a study of cytomegalovirus exposure and HLA in healthy donors. Primers included in the PCR were 60 Vbeta and 13 Jbeta primers. The data were produced by immunoSEQ multiplex PCR, yet TCRdb's version contains in-frame clones alone and is incomplete. The table shows 200,000 to 250,000 clones, with approximately 82% occurring only once. The specimen sequenced was PBMCs. These receptors were taken from a woman in her thirties or forties in good health and CMV-seronegative.

The chain has TRBV19 and TRBJ2-3, with 11 bases that match TRBD2. After removal of 4 bases from V and 2 bases from J, the junction contained 5 bases not matched to a gene. The CDR3 sequence is 16 residues long. Germline lookup yields CDR1 LNHDA and CDR2 SQIVND (reference sequence). The CDR3 nucleotides are TGTGCCAGTAGTACGGGACTAGCGGCTTCCACAGATACGCAGTATTTT. It yields the protein CASSTGLAASTDTQYF.

The rearrangement links TRBV6-1 to TRBJ1-3; TRBD1 is a possible D gene (6 bases). Trimming pared 4 bases from V and 0 bases from J, leaving 19 bases between. Per germline, CDR1 MNHNS and CDR2 SASEGT. The CDR3 loop spans 18 amino acids. The CDR3, as DNA: TGTGCCAGCAGTGTATCCGTGGCCCAGGGACACTCTGGAAACACCATATATTTT. This sequence encodes CASSVSVAQGHSGNTIYF.

There are a few counts of this clone. J is TRBJ2-1 and V is TRBV9, with 9 nucleotides matching TRBD2. Per germline, CDR1 SGDLS and CDR2 YYNGEE. This CDR3 is 14 amino acids long. V was clipped by 1 base and J by 8 bases; unmatched bases: 4. CDR3 nucleotides: TGTGCCAGCAGCGTACTAGCGGGGTTTCATGAGCAGTTCTTC. This encodes CASSVLAGFHEQFF. Together with reference TRBV9 and TRBJ2-1, the CDR3 gives the full variable domain: DSGVTQTPKHLITATGQRVTLRCSPRSGDLSVYWYQQSLDQGLQFLIQYYNGEERAKGNILERFSAQQFPDLHSELNLSSLELGDSALYFCASSVLAGFHEQFFGPGTRLTVL.

V and J are TRBV4-2 and TRBJ2-5; D might be TRBD2 (5 bases). Per germline, CDR1 LGHNA and CDR2 YNFKEQ. V was clipped by 0 bases and J by 5 bases, with 10 bases between them. The CDR3 is made up of 14 amino acids. CDR3 sequence: CASSQERVVETQYF. Written as DNA, the CDR3 is TGTGCCAGCAGCCAAGAGAGGGTTGTTGAGACCCAGTACTTC.

The chain is built from TRBV10-2 and TRBJ1-1, with no clear D. This CDR3 contains 12 residues. The germline V gene encodes CDR1 WSHSY and CDR2 SAAADI. The V end was cut by 2 bases, the J end by 4 bases, with 5 bases between. CDR3 sequence reads: CASSEAGTEAFF. CDR3 nucleotides: TGCGCCAGCAGTGAGGCAGGCACTGAAGCTTTCTTT.

The V gene is TRBV6-5, the J gene TRBJ1-4; D gene unclear. The V end lost 2 bases, the J end lost 3 bases, and 7 bases lay between the germline ends. The germline V gene has CDR1 MNHEY and CDR2 SVGAGI. The CDR3 has 14 amino acids. The CDR3 DNA follows: TGTGCCAGCAGTTACGAGTTCTCTAATGAAAAACTGTTTTTT. Protein sequence: CASSYEFSNEKLFF.

The J gene is TRBJ2-1, the V gene TRBV29-1; 8 positions match TRBD2. This CDR3 has 13 amino acids. Germline CDR1 is SQVTM and CDR2 is ANQGSEA. Trimming at V came to 6 bases and at J to 6 bases, leaving 7 bases not matched to a gene. The CDR3 sequence is CSVSGGPSNEQFF. As DNA, the CDR3 is TGCAGCGTCAGCGGGGGCCCCTCCAATGAGCAGTTCTTC.

The CDR3 coding sequence is TGTGCCAGCAGCTTAGACAGGGCCAATGAGCAGTTCTTC. Its protein is CASSLDRANEQFF. The V call is TRBV11-2, the J call TRBJ2-1, with D perhaps matching TRBD1 (5 bases). Trimming cost V 0 bases and J 6 bases, with 6 bases left between them. Germline assignment: CDR1 SGHAT and CDR2 FQNNGV. The CDR3 loop spans 13 amino acids.

The rearrangement links TRBV2 to TRBJ1-6; possibly TRBD1 for D (5 bases). The V gene's germline CDR1 is SNHLY and CDR2 FYNNEI. The CDR3 loop spans 14 amino acids. V was cut by 2 bases and J by 10 bases, with 12 bases left in between. The CDR3: CASSELRVASPLHF. As DNA, the CDR3 is TGTGCCAGCAGTGAACTCAGGGTAGCCTCACCCCTCCACTTT.

J is TRBJ1-1 and V is TRBV5-1, with 9 bases aligning to TRBD1. The CDR3 is 13 amino acids. With 3 bases clipped from V and 5 bases from J, the junction kept 2 bases outside the gene matches. The V gene's germline CDR1 is SGHRS and CDR2 YFSETQ. This CDR3 is CASSSDRGTEAFF. The DNA for the CDR3 is TGCGCCAGCAGCTCTGACAGGGGGACTGAAGCTTTCTTT. Filled out from reference TRBV5-1 and TRBJ1-1, the complete variable domain reads KAGVTQTPRYLIKTRGQQVTLSCSPISGHRSVSWYQQTPGQGLQFLFEYFSETQRNKGNFPGRFSGRQFSNSRSEMNVSTLELGDSALYLCASSSDRGTEAFFGQGTRLTVV.

J is TRBJ1-5 and V is TRBV5-1; 11 bases align to TRBD1. The CDR3 extends over 16 amino acids. Germline V gene sequence: CDR1 SGHRS, CDR2 YFSETQ. Trimming took 0 bases from V and 4 from J; bases not matched to a gene: 3. The CDR3 loop reads CASSLDGTGGNQPQHF. CDR3 bases: TGCGCCAGCAGCTTGGATGGGACAGGGGGTAATCAGCCCCAGCATTTT.

This clone was observed a single time. The chain joins TRBV5-1 to TRBJ2-5; no firm D call. Gene TRBJ2-7 matches the end of the DNA better, so the J call may be wrong. Looked up from germline, CDR1 is SGHRS and CDR2 is YFSETQ. This CDR3 is 14 amino acids long. CDR3 residues: CASSLVLTTYEQYF. Written as DNA, the CDR3 is TGCGCCAGCAGCTTGGTCCTTACCACCTACGAGCAGTACTTC.

This chain links TRBV13 with TRBJ2-1, with D possibly being TRBD1 (5 bases). Trimming pared 8 bases from V and 6 bases from J, leaving 17 bases between. In germline, CDR1 is PRHDT, CDR2 FYEKMQ (reference sequence). The CDR3 sequence is 14 residues long. The CDR3 sequence: CASGRTNPRNEQFF. CDR3 bases: TGTGCCAGCGGGCGGACAAACCCTCGCAATGAGCAGTTCTTC.

The chain has TRBV9 and TRBJ1-1; possible D gene TRBD1, 6 bases. The CDR3 loop spans 13 amino acids. CDR1 and CDR2 from the germline V gene are SGDLS and YYNGEE. Trimming removed 2 bases from V and 4 bases from J, with 9 bases in between. The CDR3 here is CASSVTGITEAFF. CDR3 DNA sequence: TGTGCCAGCAGCGTTACAGGGATCACTGAAGCTTTCTTT.

This chain links TRBV14 with TRBJ2-1; 12 bases are shared with TRBD2. Germline V gene data show CDR1 as SGHDN and CDR2 as FVKESK. The V segment lost 0 bases and the J segment 4 bases; nucleotides outside the gene matches: 4. This CDR3 has 17 amino acids. CDR3 in DNA: TGTGCCAGCAGCCAAGATCTGCTAGCGGGGGGGTACAATGAGCAGTTCTTC. Its translation: CASSQDLLAGGYNEQFF.

CDR3 nucleotide sequence: TGTGCCAGCAGTTACAGACAGGGGATTGGCACAGATACGCAGTATTTT. Amino acid sequence: CASSYRQGIGTDTQYF. The chain is built from TRBV6-5 and TRBJ2-3, with 8 bases lining up with TRBD1. Trimming took 2 bases from V and 1 from J; bases not matched to a gene: 5. The CDR3 loop spans 16 amino acids. CDR1 MNHEY and CDR2 SVGAGI come from the germline V gene.

V and J are TRBV11-2 and TRBJ2-4; 7 nucleotides agree with TRBD1. V dropped 4 bases and J dropped 3; count of bases not matched to a gene: 6. CDR3 length: 15 residues. CDR1 is SGHAT, CDR2 FQNNGV, per germline. CDR3 sequence: CASSYSWDSKNIQYF. DNA for the CDR3: TGTGCCAGCAGCTATTCATGGGACAGCAAAAACATTCAGTACTTC.

Only one count was recorded for this clone. V usage is TRBV7-9 and J usage is TRBJ2-6; no clear D gene. V gave up 3 bases and J gave up 9 bases, with 9 bases separating them. The CDR3 extends over 13 amino acids. Germline V gene lookup returns CDR1 SEHNR and CDR2 FQNEAQ (reference sequence). CDR3 coding DNA: TGTGCCAGCAGCTTGTCGAGCGACAACGTCCTGACTTTC. The encoded protein is CASSLSSDNVLTF.

This clone has more than one count but fewer than ten. The gene calls are TRBV5-1 and TRBJ1-3, with no clear D. This CDR3 is 18 amino acids long. V dropped 3 bases and J dropped 0 bases, with 19 bases sitting between them. Germline V gene data show CDR1 as SGHRS and CDR2 as YFSETQ. CDR3 DNA: TGCGCCAGCAGCTCGGGGTACCGGGCCTACTCCTCTGGAAACACCATATATTTT. This encodes CASSSGYRAYSSGNTIYF.

V gene TRBV29-1 combines with J gene TRBJ2-7, with TRBD1 identical over 7 bases. Germline V gene data show CDR1 as SQVTM and CDR2 as ANQGSEA. The CDR3 has 13 amino acids. Trimming at V came to 3 bases and at J to 1 base, leaving 3 bases not matched to a gene. In nucleotides, the CDR3 is TGCAGCGTTGAGTGGACAGGATCCTACGAGCAGTACTTC. This gives the protein CSVEWTGSYEQYF.

The chain links TRBV11-2 to TRBJ2-3; D unclear. Germline CDR1 reads SGHAT; CDR2 reads FQNNGV. This CDR3 contains 13 residues. V lost 7 bases to trimming and J lost 6 bases, with 14 bases between them. The CDR3 DNA is TGTGCCAGCACCAACATTGACTCGGATACGCAGTATTTT. Translation gives CASTNIDSDTQYF.

The rearrangement joins TRBV10-2 to TRBJ2-7; 9 bases fit TRBD2. The V and J ends lost 0 bases and 3 bases, in that order; junction bases with no gene match: 6. This CDR3 contains 16 residues. Per the germline V gene, CDR1 is WSHSY and CDR2 is SAAADI. The CDR3 sequence is CASSESVGLAGYEQYF. CDR3 bases: TGCGCCAGCAGTGAGTCCGTGGGACTAGCCGGCTACGAGCAGTACTTC.